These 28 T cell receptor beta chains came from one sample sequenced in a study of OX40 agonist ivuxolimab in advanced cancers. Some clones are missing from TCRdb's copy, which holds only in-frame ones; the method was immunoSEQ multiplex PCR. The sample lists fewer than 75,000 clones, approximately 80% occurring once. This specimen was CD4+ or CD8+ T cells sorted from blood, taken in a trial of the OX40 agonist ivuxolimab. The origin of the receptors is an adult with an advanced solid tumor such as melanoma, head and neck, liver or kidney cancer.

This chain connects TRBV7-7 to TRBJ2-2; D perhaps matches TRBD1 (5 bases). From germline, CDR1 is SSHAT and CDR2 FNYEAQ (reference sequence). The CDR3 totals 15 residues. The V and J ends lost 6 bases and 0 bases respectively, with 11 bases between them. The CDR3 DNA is TGTGCCAGCAGGATGGGGCCAGCGAACACCGGGGAGCTGTTTTTT. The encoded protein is CASRMGPANTGELFF.

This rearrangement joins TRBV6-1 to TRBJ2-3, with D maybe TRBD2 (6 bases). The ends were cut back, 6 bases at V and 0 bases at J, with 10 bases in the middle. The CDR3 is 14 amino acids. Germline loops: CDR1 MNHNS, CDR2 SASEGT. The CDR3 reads CASSLGGSTDTQYF. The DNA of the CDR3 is TGTGCCAGCAGCTTGGGAGGCAGCACAGATACGCAGTATTTT.

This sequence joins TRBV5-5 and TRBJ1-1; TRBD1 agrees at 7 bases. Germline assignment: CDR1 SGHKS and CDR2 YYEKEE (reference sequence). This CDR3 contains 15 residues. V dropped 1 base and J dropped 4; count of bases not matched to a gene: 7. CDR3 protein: CASSLMDSGGTEAFF. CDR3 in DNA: TGTGCCAGCAGCTTGATGGACTCAGGGGGCACTGAAGCTTTCTTT.

The CDR3 here is CASSPNRDPGNTIYF. The CDR3 DNA follows: TGCGCCAGCAGCCCAAACAGGGACCCTGGAAACACCATATATTTT. The chain carries TRBV4-1 and TRBJ1-3, with D perhaps matching TRBD1 (6 bases). This CDR3 contains 15 residues. Germline CDR1 reads MGHRA; CDR2 reads YSYEKL. Trimming removed 4 bases from V and 2 bases from J, with 12 bases in between.

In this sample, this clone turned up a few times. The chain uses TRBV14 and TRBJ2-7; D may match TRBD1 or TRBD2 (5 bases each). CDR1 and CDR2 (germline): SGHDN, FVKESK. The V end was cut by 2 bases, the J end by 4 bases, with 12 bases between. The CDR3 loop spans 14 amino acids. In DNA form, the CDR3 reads TGTGCCAGCAGCCAAAAACGGGACCTTTACGAGCAGTACGTC. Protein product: CASSQKRDLYEQYV.

The CDR3 sequence is CASSPQRLAGGLYEQYF. CDR3 in DNA: TGTGCCAGCAGTCCCCAGAGGTTAGCGGGAGGGCTATACGAGCAGTACTTC. The chain has TRBV25-1 and TRBJ2-7; 11 bases are a match to TRBD2. CDR1 and CDR2 (germline): MGHDK, SYGVNS. J gave up 4 bases and V 5 bases, and 13 bases lay outside the gene matches. The CDR3 is made up of 17 amino acids.

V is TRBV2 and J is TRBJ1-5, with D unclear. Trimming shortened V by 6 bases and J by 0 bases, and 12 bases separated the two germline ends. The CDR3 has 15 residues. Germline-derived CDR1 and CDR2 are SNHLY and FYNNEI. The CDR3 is CASRRTDNSNQPQHF. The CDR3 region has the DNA TGTGCCAGCAGACGGACTGATAATAGCAATCAGCCCCAGCATTTT.

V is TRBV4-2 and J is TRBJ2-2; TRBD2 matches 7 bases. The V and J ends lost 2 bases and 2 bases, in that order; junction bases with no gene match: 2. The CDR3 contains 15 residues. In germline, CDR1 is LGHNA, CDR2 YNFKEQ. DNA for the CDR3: TGTGCCAGCAGCCAATCTAGCGGAAACACCGGGGAGCTGTTTTTT. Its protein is CASSQSSGNTGELFF.

CDR3 in amino acids: CASSPFFRGTGGADTEAFF. The CDR3, as DNA: TGTGCCAGCTCACCTTTCTTTCGAGGGACAGGGGGCGCCGACACTGAAGCTTTCTTT. V gene TRBV18 combines with J gene TRBJ1-1, with 12 bases that match TRBD1. CDR3 size: 19 residues. Germline loops: CDR1 KGHSH, CDR2 LQKENI. V lost 3 bases to trimming and J lost 3 bases; unmatched junction nucleotides: 14.

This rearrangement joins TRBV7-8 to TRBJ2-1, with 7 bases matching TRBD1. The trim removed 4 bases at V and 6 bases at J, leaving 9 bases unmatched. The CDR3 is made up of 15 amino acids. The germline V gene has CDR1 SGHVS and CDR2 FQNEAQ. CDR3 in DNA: TGTGCCAGCAGCTCGGTAAGGGGGCAGGGCAATGAGCAGTTCTTC. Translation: CASSSVRGQGNEQFF.

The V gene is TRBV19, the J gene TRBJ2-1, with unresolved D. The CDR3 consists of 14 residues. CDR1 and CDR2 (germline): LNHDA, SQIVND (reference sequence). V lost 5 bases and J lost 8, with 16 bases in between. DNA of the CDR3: TGTGCCAGTAGTCACAGCGCTAAAAGGGATGAGCAGTTCTTC. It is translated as CASSHSAKRDEQFF. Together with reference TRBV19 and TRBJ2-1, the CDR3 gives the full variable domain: DGGITQSPKYLFRKEGQNVTLSCEQNLNHDAMYWYRQDPGQGLRLIYYSQIVNDFQKGDIAEGYSVSREKKESFPLTVTSAQKNPTAFYLCASSHSAKRDEQFFGPGTRLTVL.

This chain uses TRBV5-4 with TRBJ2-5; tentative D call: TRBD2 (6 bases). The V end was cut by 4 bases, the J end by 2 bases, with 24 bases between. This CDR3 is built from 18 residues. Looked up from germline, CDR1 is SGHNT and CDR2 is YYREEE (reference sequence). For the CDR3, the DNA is TGTGCCAGCAGCCCCGCCGGGGGTGGCGCAAGATGGCAAGAGACCCAGTACTTC. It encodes CASSPAGGGARWQETQYF.

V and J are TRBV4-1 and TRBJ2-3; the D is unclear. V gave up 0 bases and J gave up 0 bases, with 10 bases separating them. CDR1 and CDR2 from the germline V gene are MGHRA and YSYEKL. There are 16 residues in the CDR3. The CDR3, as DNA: TGCGCCAGCAGCCAAGACTCCAGGCAGAGCACAGATACGCAGTATTTT. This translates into CASSQDSRQSTDTQYF.

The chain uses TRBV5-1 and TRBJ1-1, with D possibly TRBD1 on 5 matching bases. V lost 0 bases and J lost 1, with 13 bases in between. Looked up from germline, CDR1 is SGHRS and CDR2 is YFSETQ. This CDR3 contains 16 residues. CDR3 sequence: CASSLGPAGTNTEAFF. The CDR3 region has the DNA TGCGCCAGCAGCTTGGGGCCCGCGGGGACGAACACTGAAGCTTTCTTT.

In DNA form, the CDR3 reads TGTGCCAGCAAAAGGGGACAGAGTAATGAAAAACTGTTTTTT. Translating gives CASKRGQSNEKLFF. This chain connects TRBV6-5 to TRBJ1-4, with 7 bases matching TRBD1. Germline CDR1 and CDR2: MNHEY and SVGAGI. With V trimmed by 7 bases and J by 4 bases, 6 bases remained unmatched. This CDR3 spans 14 amino acids.

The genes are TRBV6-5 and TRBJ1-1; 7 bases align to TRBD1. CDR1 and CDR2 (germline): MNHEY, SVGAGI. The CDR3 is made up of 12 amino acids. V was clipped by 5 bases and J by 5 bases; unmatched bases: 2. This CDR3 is CASSEQGTEAFF. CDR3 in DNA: TGTGCCAGCAGTGAACAGGGGACTGAAGCTTTCTTT.

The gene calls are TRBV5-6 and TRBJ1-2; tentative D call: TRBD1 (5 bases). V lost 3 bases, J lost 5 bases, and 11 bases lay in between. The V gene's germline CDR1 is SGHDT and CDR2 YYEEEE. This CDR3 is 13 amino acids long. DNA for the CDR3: TGTGCCAGCAGCTATGGGACCCCTTATGGCTACACCTTC. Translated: CASSYGTPYGYTF. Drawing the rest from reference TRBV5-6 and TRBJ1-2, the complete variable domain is DAGVTQSPTHLIKTRGQQVTLRCSPKSGHDTVSWYQQALGQGPQFIFQYYEEEERQRGNFPDRFSGHQFPNYSSELNVNALLLGDSALYLCASSYGTPYGYTFGSGTRLTVV.

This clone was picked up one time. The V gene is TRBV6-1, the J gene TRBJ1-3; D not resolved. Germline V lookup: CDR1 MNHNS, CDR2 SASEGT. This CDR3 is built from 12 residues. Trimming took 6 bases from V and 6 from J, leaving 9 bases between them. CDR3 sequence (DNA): TGTGCCAGCAGACCCGGATTAAACACCATATATTTT. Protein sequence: CASRPGLNTIYF.

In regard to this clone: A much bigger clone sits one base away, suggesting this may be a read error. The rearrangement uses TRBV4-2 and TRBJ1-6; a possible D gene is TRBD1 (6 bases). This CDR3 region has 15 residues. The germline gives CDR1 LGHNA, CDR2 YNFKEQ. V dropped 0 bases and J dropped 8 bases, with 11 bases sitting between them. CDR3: CASSQEGTGYSPLHF. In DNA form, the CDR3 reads TGTGCCAGCAGCCAAGAAGGCACAGGGTATTCACCCCTCCACTTT.

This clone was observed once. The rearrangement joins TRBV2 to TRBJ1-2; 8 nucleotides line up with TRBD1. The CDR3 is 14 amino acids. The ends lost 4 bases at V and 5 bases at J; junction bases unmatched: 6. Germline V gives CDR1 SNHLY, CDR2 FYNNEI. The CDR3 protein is CASSGQGARYGYTF. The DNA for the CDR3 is TGTGCCAGCAGTGGGCAGGGGGCGCGGTATGGCTACACCTTC.

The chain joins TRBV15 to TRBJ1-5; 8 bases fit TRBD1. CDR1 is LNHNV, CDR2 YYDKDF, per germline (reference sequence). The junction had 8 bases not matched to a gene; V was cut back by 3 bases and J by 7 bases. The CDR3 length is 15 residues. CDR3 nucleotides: TGTGCCACCAGCAGTCTCCAGGGGGCTTGGCAGCCCCAGCATTTT. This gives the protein CATSSLQGAWQPQHF.

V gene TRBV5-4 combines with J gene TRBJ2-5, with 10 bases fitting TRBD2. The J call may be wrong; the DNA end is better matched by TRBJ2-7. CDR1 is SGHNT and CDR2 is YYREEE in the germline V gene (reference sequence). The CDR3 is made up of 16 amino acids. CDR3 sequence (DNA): TGTGCCAGCAGCTTGGGCAGACTAGCGGGCAACTACGAGCAGTACTTC. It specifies CASSLGRLAGNYEQYF.

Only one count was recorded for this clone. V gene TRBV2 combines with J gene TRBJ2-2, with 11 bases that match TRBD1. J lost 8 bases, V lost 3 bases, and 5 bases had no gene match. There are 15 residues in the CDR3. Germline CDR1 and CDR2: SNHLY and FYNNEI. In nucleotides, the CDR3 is TGTGCCAGCAGTGAGCGGACAGGGGGCAGGGGGGAGCTGTTTTTT. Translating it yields CASSERTGGRGELFF.

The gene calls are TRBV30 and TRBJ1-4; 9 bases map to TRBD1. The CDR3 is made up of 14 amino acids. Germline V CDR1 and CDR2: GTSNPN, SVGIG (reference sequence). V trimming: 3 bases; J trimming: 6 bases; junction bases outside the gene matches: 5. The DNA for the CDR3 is TGTGCCTGGAGCTCGACAGGGGGTCATGAAAAACTGTTTTTT. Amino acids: CAWSSTGGHEKLFF.

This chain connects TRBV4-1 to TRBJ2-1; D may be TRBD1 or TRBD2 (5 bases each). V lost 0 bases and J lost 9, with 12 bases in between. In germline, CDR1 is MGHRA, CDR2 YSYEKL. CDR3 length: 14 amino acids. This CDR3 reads CASSQEGTLFEQFF. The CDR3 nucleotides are TGCGCCAGCAGCCAAGAAGGGACCCTTTTTGAGCAGTTCTTC.

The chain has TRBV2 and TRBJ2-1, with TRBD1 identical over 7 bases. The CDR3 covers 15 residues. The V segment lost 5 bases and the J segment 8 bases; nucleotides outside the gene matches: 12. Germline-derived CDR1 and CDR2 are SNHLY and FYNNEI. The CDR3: CASSLTGTEIDEQFF. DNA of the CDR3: TGTGCCAGCAGTCTAACCGGGACAGAGATCGATGAGCAGTTCTTC.

DNA of the CDR3: TGTGCCAGCAGCTTCTTATCCGCCTACGAGCAGTACGTC. As protein: CASSFLSAYEQYV. The chain has TRBV5-5 and TRBJ2-7; unclear D gene. V lost 2 bases and J 2 bases, leaving 8 bases between the germline ends. CDR3 length equals 13 residues. The germline V gene encodes CDR1 SGHKS and CDR2 YYEKEE (reference sequence).

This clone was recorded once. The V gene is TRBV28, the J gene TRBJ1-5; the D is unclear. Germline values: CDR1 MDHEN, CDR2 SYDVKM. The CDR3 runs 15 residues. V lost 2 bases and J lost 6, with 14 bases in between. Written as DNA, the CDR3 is TGTGCCAGCAGTTTAGCAGTGGGTCGTGGTCAGCCCCAGCATTTT. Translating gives CASSLAVGRGQPQHF.